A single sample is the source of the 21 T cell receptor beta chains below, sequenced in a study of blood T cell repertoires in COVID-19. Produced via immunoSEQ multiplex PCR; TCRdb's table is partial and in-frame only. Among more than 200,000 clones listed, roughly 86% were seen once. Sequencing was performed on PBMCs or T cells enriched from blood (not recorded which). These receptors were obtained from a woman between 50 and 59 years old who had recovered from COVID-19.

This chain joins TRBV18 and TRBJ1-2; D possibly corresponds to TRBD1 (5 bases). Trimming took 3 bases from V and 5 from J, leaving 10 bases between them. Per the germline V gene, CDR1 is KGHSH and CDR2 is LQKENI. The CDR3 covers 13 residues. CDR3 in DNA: TGTGCCAGCTCACCGACAGAAGAATATGGCTACACCTTC. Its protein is CASSPTEEYGYTF.

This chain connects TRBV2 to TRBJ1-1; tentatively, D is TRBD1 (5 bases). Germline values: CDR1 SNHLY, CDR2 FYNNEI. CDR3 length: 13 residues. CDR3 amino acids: CVSAGLTDTEAFF. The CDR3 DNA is TGTGTCTCAGCAGGGCTAACGGACACTGAAGCTTTCTTT.

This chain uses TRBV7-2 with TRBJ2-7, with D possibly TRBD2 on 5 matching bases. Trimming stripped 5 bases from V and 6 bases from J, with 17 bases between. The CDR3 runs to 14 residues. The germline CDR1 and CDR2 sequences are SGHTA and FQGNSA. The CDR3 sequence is CASSPGWGAGEQYF. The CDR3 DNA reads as TGTGCCAGCAGCCCAGGTTGGGGAGCAGGCGAGCAGTACTTC.

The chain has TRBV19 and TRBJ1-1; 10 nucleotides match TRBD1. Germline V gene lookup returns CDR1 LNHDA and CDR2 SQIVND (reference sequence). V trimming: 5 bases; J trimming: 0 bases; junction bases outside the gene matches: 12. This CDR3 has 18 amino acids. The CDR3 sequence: CASSRTGGLLTMNTEAFF. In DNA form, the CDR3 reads TGTGCCAGTAGTCGGACAGGGGGACTCCTGACAATGAACACTGAAGCTTTCTTT. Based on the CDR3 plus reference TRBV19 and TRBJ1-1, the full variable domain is DGGITQSPKYLFRKEGQNVTLSCEQNLNHDAMYWYRQDPGQGLRLIYYSQIVNDFQKGDIAEGYSVSREKKESFPLTVTSAQKNPTAFYLCASSRTGGLLTMNTEAFFGQGTRLTVV.

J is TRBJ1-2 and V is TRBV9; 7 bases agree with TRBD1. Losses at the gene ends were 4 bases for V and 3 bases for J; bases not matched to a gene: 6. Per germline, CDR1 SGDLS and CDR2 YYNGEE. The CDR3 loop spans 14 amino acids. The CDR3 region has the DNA TGTGCCAGCAGCAGAGGACAGGACGACTATGGCTACACCTTC. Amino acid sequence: CASSRGQDDYGYTF.

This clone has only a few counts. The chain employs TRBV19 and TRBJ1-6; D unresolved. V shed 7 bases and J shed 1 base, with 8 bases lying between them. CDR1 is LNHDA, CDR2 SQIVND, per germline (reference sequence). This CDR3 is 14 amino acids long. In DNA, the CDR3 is TGTGCCAGTACCCCGGGATCCTATAATTCACCCCTCCACTTT. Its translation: CASTPGSYNSPLHF. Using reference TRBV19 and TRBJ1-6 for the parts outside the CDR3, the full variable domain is DGGITQSPKYLFRKEGQNVTLSCEQNLNHDAMYWYRQDPGQGLRLIYYSQIVNDFQKGDIAEGYSVSREKKESFPLTVTSAQKNPTAFYLCASTPGSYNSPLHFGNGTRLTVT.

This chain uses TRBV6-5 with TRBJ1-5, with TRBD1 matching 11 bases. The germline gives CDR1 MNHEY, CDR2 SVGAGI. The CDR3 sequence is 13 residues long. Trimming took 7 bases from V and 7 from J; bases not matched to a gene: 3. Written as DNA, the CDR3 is TGTGCCAGCAAGGGACAGGGGGTACAGCCCCAGCATTTT. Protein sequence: CASKGQGVQPQHF.

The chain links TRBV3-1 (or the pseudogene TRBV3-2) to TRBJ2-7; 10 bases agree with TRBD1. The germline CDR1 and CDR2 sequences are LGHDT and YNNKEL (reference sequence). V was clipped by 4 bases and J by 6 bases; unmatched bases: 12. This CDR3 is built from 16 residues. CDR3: CASSPYDRGLSGEQYF. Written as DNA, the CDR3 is TGTGCCAGCAGCCCTTACGACAGGGGGCTTTCAGGCGAGCAGTACTTC.

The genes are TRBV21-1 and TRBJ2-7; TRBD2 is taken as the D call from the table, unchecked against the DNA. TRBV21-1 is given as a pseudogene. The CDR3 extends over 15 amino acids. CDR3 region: CASSRVGRVEEEQYF. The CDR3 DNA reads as TGTGCCAGCAGCCGGGTCGGGAGAGTCGAGGAAGAGCAGTACTTC.

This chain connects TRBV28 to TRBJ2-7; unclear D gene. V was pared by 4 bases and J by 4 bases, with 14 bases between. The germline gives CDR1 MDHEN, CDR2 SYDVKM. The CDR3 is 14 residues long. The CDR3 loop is CASSYVQAKYEQYF. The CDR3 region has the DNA TGTGCCAGCAGTTATGTCCAGGCAAAATACGAGCAGTACTTC.

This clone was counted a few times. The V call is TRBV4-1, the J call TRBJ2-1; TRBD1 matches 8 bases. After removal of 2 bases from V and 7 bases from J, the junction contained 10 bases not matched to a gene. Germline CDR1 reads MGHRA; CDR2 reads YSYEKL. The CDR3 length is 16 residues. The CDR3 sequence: CASSQRQGRTMNEQFF. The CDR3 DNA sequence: TGCGCCAGCAGCCAAAGACAGGGGAGGACGATGAATGAGCAGTTCTTC.

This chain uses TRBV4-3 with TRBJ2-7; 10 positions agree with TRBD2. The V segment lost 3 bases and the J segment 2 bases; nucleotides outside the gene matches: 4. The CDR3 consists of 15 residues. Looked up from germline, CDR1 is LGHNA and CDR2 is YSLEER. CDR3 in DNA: TGCGCCAGCAGCCAGGTGACTAGCGGGCCCTACGAGCAGTACTTC. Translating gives CASSQVTSGPYEQYF.

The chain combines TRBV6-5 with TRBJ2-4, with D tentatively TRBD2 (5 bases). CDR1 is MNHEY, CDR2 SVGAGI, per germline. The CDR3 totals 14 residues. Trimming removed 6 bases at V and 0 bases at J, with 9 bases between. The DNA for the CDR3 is TGTGCCAGCAGACCCGGACTAGCCAAAAACATTCAGTACTTC. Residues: CASRPGLAKNIQYF.

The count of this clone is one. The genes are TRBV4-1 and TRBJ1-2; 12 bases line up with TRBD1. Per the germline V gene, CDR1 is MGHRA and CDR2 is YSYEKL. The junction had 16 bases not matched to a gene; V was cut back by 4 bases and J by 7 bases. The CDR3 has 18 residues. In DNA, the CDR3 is TGCGCCAGCAGCCCAGTGGGGGCGGGACAGGGGGCGAGGAGTGGCTACACCTTC. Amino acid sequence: CASSPVGAGQGARSGYTF.

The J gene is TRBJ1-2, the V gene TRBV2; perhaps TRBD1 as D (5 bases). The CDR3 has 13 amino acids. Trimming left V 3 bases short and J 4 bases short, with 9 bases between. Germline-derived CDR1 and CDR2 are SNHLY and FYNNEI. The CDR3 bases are TGTGCCAGCAGTGATAACAGGAGCTATGGCTACACCTTC. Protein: CASSDNRSYGYTF.

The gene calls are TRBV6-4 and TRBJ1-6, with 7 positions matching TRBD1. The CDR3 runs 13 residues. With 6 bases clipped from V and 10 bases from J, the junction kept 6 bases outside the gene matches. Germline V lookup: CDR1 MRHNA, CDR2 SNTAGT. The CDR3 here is CASRLRTGSPLHF. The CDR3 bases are TGTGCCAGCAGACTTCGGACAGGCTCACCCCTCCACTTT.

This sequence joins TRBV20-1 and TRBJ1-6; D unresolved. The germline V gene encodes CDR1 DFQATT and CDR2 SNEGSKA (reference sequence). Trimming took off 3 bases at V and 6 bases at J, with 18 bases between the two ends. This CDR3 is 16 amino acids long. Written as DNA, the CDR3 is TGCAGTGCTAGTGACTTCGAGGCGGTGGGTAATTCACCCCTCCACTTT. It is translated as CSASDFEAVGNSPLHF.

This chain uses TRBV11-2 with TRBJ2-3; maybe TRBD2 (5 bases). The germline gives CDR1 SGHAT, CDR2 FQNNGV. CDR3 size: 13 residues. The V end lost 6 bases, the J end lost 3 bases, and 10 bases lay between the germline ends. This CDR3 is CASRPSPTDTQYF. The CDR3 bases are TGTGCCAGCAGGCCTAGCCCGACAGATACGCAGTATTTT.

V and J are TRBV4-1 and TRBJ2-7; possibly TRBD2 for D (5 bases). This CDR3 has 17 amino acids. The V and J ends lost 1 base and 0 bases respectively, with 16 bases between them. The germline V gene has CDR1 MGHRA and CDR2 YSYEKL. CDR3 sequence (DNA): TGCGCCAGCAGCCAAGGCAGAGCGGCGGGTCTCTCCTACGAGCAGTACTTC. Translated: CASSQGRAAGLSYEQYF.

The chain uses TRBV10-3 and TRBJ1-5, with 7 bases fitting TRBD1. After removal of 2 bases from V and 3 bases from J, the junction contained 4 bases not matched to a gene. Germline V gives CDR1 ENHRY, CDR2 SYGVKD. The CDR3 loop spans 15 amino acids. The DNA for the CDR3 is TGTGCCATCAGTGAGGGACAGGATCACAATCAGCCCCAGCATTTT. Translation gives CAISEGQDHNQPQHF.

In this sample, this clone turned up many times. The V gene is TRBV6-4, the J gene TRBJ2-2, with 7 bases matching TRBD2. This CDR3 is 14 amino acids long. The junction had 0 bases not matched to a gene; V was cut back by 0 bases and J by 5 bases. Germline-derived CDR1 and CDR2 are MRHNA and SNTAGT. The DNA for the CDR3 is TGTGCCAGCAGTGACTCTAGCGGGACCGGGGAGCTGTTTTTT. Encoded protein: CASSDSSGTGELFF.